This T cell receptor (beta chain) was recovered during a study of T cell repertoires in cytomegalovirus infection. Points on this clonotype: Antigen: not known.

TCRdb fed the reads into MiXCR, producing one record per CDR3 protein. The data contain hundreds of thousands of distinct CDR3 sequences, roughly a third of them seen just once; the ten biggest clones take up 18%. The CDR3 is 16 amino acids. Germline V gene lookup returns CDR1 KGHSH and CDR2 LQKENI. After removal of 0 bases from V and 3 bases from J, the junction contained 4 bases not matched to a gene. The sequencing used cultured PBMCs, collected from culture after CMV antigen stimulation. This receptor was taken from a human donor in good health (CMV status not recorded). Some clones in this sample may be carry-over from other donors' samples. This chain links TRBV18 with TRBJ1-2; the match to TRBD1 covers 10 bases. As DNA, the CDR3 is TGTGCCAGCTCACCACCCGGGACAGGGGCCGACTATGGCTACACCTTC. This encodes CASSPPGTGADYGYTF.